This T cell receptor beta chain was identified in a study of T cell therapy after organ transplantation. Regarding this clone: Its cognate antigen is unknown.

The CDR3 spans 17 residues. V gave up 2 bases and J gave up 0 bases; unmatched junction bases: 3. CDR1 is SGHDT, CDR2 YYEEEE, per germline. The method was immunoSEQ multiplex PCR; TCRdb's version includes in-frame clones alone and lacks a portion of them. The table shows around 50,000 clones, with about 95% occurring only once. This rearrangement joins TRBV5-6 to TRBJ2-6; 9 bases match TRBD2. The sequenced sample was CD8+ T cells from blood, obtained before autologous CMV-specific T cell therapy. The receptor's source is a human patient who had received a solid organ transplant and had CMV disease. DNA for the CDR3: TGTGCCAGCAGCTTTGGGACTAGCCTCTCTGGGGCCAACGTCCTGACTTTC. Translation: CASSFGTSLSGANVLTF.